This entry features one TCR beta chain sequence. This sample was included in a study of blood T cell repertoires in COVID-19. Study background: Samples of COVID-19 (acute and convalescent) were obtained from the United States, Italy and Spain. The analysed material was cDNA or gDNA that came from T cells, B-cell-depleted T cells, or PBMCs.

Ages ranged from about 18 to 89 years, with residence in around 24 US areas. Cohorts were based on clinical histories the participants reported. TCRdb's copy holds only in-frame clones and misses some; the assay was immunoSEQ multiplex PCR. This table has 300,000 to 350,000 clones, 85% to 90% appearing once. The ends lost 5 bases at V and 6 bases at J; junction bases unmatched: 5. The length of the CDR3 is 14 residues. Germline assignment: CDR1 SGDLS and CDR2 YYNGEE. The rearrangement links TRBV9 to TRBJ2-2; 9 bases map to TRBD1. The sequence was obtained from a woman in her 30s who had recovered from COVID-19. Material: PBMCs or T cells enriched from blood (not recorded which). Here the CDR3 reads CASRYRGRPGELFF. The CDR3 DNA reads TGTGCCAGCAGGTACAGGGGGCGACCCGGGGAGCTGTTTTTT.